This T cell receptor (beta chain) appears in the sequencing data of a study of molecular identifiers for immune sequencing clone quantification. The study's findings and limits: The share of molecules held by clones above 20 RNA copies was over 97% in effector cells and under 1% in naive cells.

For this clonotype: The antigen remains unidentified.

The V gene end was trimmed by 0 bases and the J gene end by 4 bases; junction bases not matched to a gene: 4. The germline V gene has CDR1 MNHEY and CDR2 SVGEGT. The CDR3 runs to 16 residues. MiXCR, applied by TCRdb to the PCR reads, yields one record per CDR3 protein. The data show about 40,000 distinct CDR3 sequences, about 18% seen once. This TCR was sampled from a human donor in good health. Some libraries in this study had Jurkat cell RNA spiked in. Sequencing was carried out using naive CD8+ T cells from blood, with Jurkat cell RNA spiked in. Subset described: FACS-sorted CD8+CD4-CCR7+CD45RA+ naive T cells. The chain combines TRBV6-2 or TRBV6-3 with TRBJ2-2, with 8 bases identical to TRBD2. The CDR3 DNA reads TGTGCCAGCAGTTACTCGCGGGAGGTTTCCACCGGGGAGCTGTTTTTT. This gives the protein CASSYSREVSTGELFF.